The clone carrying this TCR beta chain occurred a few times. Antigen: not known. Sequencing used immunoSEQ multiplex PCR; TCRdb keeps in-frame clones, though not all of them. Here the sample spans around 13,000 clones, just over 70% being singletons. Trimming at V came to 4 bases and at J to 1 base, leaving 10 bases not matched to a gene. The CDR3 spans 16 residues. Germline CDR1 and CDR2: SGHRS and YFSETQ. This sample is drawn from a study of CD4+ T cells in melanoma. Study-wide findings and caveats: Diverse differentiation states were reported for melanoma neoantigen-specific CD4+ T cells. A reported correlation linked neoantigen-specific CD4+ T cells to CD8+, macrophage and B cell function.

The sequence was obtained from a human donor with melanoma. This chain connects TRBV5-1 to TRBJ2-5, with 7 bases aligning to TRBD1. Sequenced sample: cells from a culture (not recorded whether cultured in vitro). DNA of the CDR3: TGCGCCAGCAGCCTTCCCCACGGGACAGCCCAAGAGACCCAGTACTTC. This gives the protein CASSLPHGTAQETQYF.